What follows are 14 T cell receptor beta chains derived from one specimen sequenced in a study of blood T cell repertoires in COVID-19 (dated by TCRdb to 2019 to 2021). Library preparation employed the immunoSEQ multiplex PCR assay. Here the immuneACCESS table is served through TCRdb, limited to in-frame sequences with V and J called. Missing clones are a known gap in these copies; in checked studies unresolved V genes cover under half, and the rest lacks a known reason. This sample lists some 140,000 clones; more than 75% were detected once. The ten largest clonotypes hold roughly 9.8% of the sample. The sample consisted of peripheral blood. These receptors were collected from a man between 60 and 75 years old who had recovered from COVID-19.

The V call is TRBV28, the J call TRBJ1-1, with 7 positions matching TRBD1. The V gene's germline CDR1 is MDHEN and CDR2 SYDVKM. CDR3 size: 10 residues. Trimming took 9 bases from V and 7 from J; bases not matched to a gene: 2. The CDR3 coding sequence is TGTGCCAGTGGGACAGATGAAGCTTTCTTT. It specifies CASGTDEAFF.

A few counts support this clone. The rearrangement links TRBV19 to TRBJ2-2, with D uncertain. This CDR3 is 14 amino acids long. Germline-derived CDR1 and CDR2 are LNHDA and SQIVND (reference sequence). Trimming stripped 0 bases from V and 1 base from J, with 3 bases between. CDR3 sequence (DNA): TGTGCCAGTAGTATAGACAAGAACACCGGGGAGCTGTTTTTT. It is translated as CASSIDKNTGELFF.

The chain has TRBV6-4 and TRBJ1-5; tentatively, D is TRBD1 (5 bases). Trimming removed 7 bases from V and 6 bases from J, with 19 bases in between. The CDR3 has 15 amino acids. In germline, CDR1 is MRHNA, CDR2 SNTAGT. CDR3 coding DNA: TGTGCCAGCACCAGGAGCGGGACCGAGTGTCAGCCCCAGCATTTT. Translating gives CASTRSGTECQPQHF.

This sequence joins TRBV3-1 (or the pseudogene TRBV3-2) and TRBJ1-2; no reliable D call. This CDR3 region has 14 residues. Germline-derived CDR1 and CDR2 are LGHDT and YNNKEL (reference sequence). V was shortened by 1 base and J by 6 bases, with 12 bases between the two germline ends. Here the CDR3 DNA reads TGTGCCAGCAGCCAAGTTGGCAGGAAGAATGGCTACACCTTC. Its protein is CASSQVGRKNGYTF.

CDR3 region: CASSPIRGRGNQPQHF. The DNA for the CDR3 is TGTGCCAGCAGCCCCATCAGGGGTAGGGGCAATCAGCCCCAGCATTTT. V usage is TRBV7-8 and J usage is TRBJ1-5, with D maybe TRBD1 (6 bases). V gave up 5 bases and J gave up 2 bases, with 16 bases separating them. The germline V gene encodes CDR1 SGHVS and CDR2 FQNEAQ. The CDR3 runs to 16 residues.

This clone was seen once. The chain links TRBV3-1 (or the pseudogene TRBV3-2) to TRBJ1-6; a weak D match, TRBD1 (6 bases). The germline V and J ends were trimmed by 1 base and 7 bases, with 14 bases remaining between them. The germline CDR1 and CDR2 sequences are LGHDT and YNNKEL (reference sequence). There are 16 residues in the CDR3. CDR3 in DNA: TGTGCCAGCAGCCAAGGATCGGACAGAAGGAATTCACCCCTCCACTTT. It translates to CASSQGSDRRNSPLHF.

The chain employs TRBV15 and TRBJ2-3, with 7 bases aligning to TRBD1. The CDR3 is made up of 15 amino acids. V shed 0 bases, J shed 5 bases, and the junction held 5 bases outside the gene matches. Germline V gene sequence: CDR1 LNHNV, CDR2 YYDKDF (reference sequence). The CDR3 is CATSRDPPGGDTQYF. In nucleotides, the CDR3 is TGTGCCACCAGCAGAGATCCTCCAGGGGGAGATACGCAGTATTTT.

This chain links TRBV11-2 with TRBJ1-4; D is possibly TRBD1 (5 bases). Trimming cost V 6 bases and J 3 bases, with 8 bases left between them. The CDR3 is 13 residues long. From germline, CDR1 is SGHAT and CDR2 FQNNGV. The CDR3 loop is CASSRQPNEKLFF. DNA for the CDR3: TGTGCCAGCAGTAGACAGCCTAATGAAAAACTGTTTTTT.

This chain joins TRBV28 and TRBJ1-2, with TRBD1 identical over 7 bases. CDR1 is MDHEN and CDR2 is SYDVKM in the germline V gene. V dropped 4 bases and J dropped 5; count of bases not matched to a gene: 10. The CDR3 covers 15 residues. The CDR3 region is CASSSTATGVYGYTF. The CDR3 nucleotides read TGTGCCAGCAGTTCGACCGCCACAGGGGTATATGGCTACACCTTC.

The chain uses TRBV28 and TRBJ1-1; TRBD1 matches at 9 bases. Germline loops: CDR1 MDHEN, CDR2 SYDVKM. V gave up 6 bases and J gave up 6 bases; unmatched junction bases: 8. The CDR3 extends over 14 amino acids. CDR3 DNA sequence: TGTGCCAGCAGGGAAGACAGGGGGGGACCTGAAGCTTTCTTT. This translates into CASREDRGGPEAFF.

In this sample, this clone turned up a few times. The V gene is TRBV7-2, the J gene TRBJ2-2; possibly TRBD2 for D (5 bases). This CDR3 has 14 residues. The V end lost 1 base, the J end lost 6 bases, and 9 bases lay between the germline ends. Germline loops: CDR1 SGHTA, CDR2 FQGNSA. CDR3 DNA: TGTGCCAGCAGCTTAGAAGAGCGGTCCGGGGAGCTGTTTTTT. It encodes CASSLEERSGELFF.

V is TRBV27 and J is TRBJ1-1; D possibly corresponds to TRBD1 (5 bases). Per the germline V gene, CDR1 is MNHEY and CDR2 is SMNVEV (reference sequence). V shed 2 bases and J shed 4 bases, with 8 bases lying between them. The CDR3 runs to 13 residues. CDR3 sequence reads: CASSLTTATEAFF. The CDR3 nucleotides read TGTGCCAGCAGTTTAACGACAGCCACTGAAGCTTTCTTT.

The chain is built from TRBV13 and TRBJ1-1; D possibly corresponds to TRBD1 (5 bases). There are 15 residues in the CDR3. Germline V gives CDR1 PRHDT, CDR2 FYEKMQ (reference sequence). V lost 5 bases and J 6 bases, leaving 19 bases between the germline ends. CDR3: CASSRSGRAVPEAFF. The CDR3 DNA reads TGTGCCAGCAGCCGCTCGGGCAGGGCGGTGCCTGAAGCTTTCTTT. Variable domain in full (rest from reference TRBV13 and TRBJ1-1): AAGVIQSPRHLIKEKRETATLKCYPIPRHDTVYWYQQGPGQDPQFLISFYEKMQSDKGSIPDRFSAQQFSDYHSELNMSSLELGDSALYFCASSRSGRAVPEAFFGQGTRLTVV.

The chain is built from TRBV5-4 and TRBJ2-7; possible D gene TRBD2, 7 bases. V lost 5 bases to trimming and J lost 5 bases, with 17 bases between them. The CDR3 is made up of 14 amino acids. The germline gives CDR1 SGHNT, CDR2 YYREEE (reference sequence). The CDR3 DNA sequence: TGTGCCAGCAGTTTTCGAGGGGGGGCCGACGAGCAGTACTTC. Translation gives CASSFRGGADEQYF.